This TCR beta chain was captured by sequencing in a study of T-cell memory formation after mild COVID-19. Study overall: Across donors, TCR clusters were largely donor specific. Study results and limitations: Pre-infection memory already had some responding clones, implying cross-reactive memory joined.

MiXCR was run by TCRdb on the 5' RACE reads, yielding one entry per CDR3 protein. The sample shows under 300,000 distinct CDR3 sequences, roughly 18% of them seen only once. CDR1 SGHTA and CDR2 FQGNSA come from the germline V gene. Trimming removed 5 bases at V and 11 bases at J, with 15 bases between. This CDR3 region has 12 residues. A remark on this clonotype: Its antigen is unidentified.

V is TRBV7-2 and J is TRBJ1-1; perhaps TRBD1 as D (5 bases). The sample consisted of PBMCs or a T cell subset sorted from them (not recorded which). The TCR was taken from a man younger than 35 who had mild COVID-19 (a few samples of this study predate the infection). Cell type and time point are not known. The DNA for the CDR3 is TGTGCCAGCAGCACTAACTGGGGCAGGGCTTTCTTT. Amino acid sequence: CASSTNWGRAFF.